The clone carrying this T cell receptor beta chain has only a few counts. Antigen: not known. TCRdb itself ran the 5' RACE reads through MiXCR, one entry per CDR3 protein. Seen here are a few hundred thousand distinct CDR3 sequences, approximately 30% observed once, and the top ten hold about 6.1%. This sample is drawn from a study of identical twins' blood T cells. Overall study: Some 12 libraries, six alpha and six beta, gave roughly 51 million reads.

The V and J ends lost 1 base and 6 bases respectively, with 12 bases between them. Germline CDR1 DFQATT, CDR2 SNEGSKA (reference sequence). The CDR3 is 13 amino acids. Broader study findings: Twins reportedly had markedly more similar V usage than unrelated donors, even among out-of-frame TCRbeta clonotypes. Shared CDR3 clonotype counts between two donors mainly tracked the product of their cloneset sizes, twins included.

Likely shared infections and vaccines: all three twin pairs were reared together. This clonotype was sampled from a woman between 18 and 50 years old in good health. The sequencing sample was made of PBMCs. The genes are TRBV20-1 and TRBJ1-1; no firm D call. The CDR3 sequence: CSARVGFRPEAFF. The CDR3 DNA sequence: TGCAGTGCTAGAGTCGGATTTCGGCCTGAAGCTTTCTTT.